The entry that follows covers one TCR beta chain sequence. As originally analysed: Counts of nucleated cells, estimated from reference gene primer amplification, were obtained. TCRdb's table, derived via immunoSEQ multiplex PCR, lists solely in-frame clones and lacks some. Clonal size and the V and J genes are those of that table, whereas D and trimming came from the DNA. The sample records 200,000 to 300,000 clones, roughly four fifths being singletons. The CDR3 consists of 15 residues. The germline V gene encodes CDR1 SGHRS and CDR2 YFSETQ. V shed 4 bases and J shed 0 bases, with 10 bases lying between them. These data originate in a study of blood T cell repertoires in COVID-19. Study-level background: Acute and convalescent COVID-19 samples came from the United States, Italy and Spain. The analysed material was cDNA or gDNA that came from T cells, B-cell-depleted T cells, or PBMCs.

Source material: peripheral blood. The source is a man aged 25-40 years who had recovered from COVID-19. This sequence joins TRBV5-1 and TRBJ1-4; D is uncertain. The CDR3 bases are TGCGCCAGCAGCCTCAGTGATGCAACTAATGAAAAACTGTTTTTT. Its protein is CASSLSDATNEKLFF.